This TCR beta chain originates from a study of beta chain features in type 1 diabetes. The sequenced template was cDNA made from the entire isolated RNA. Sequenced by immunoSEQ multiplex PCR; TCRdb stores in-frame clones only, minus some. The sample includes over 120,000 clones, roughly a tenth of them seen just once. Germline CDR1 reads MNHNY; CDR2 reads SVGAGI (reference sequence). The CDR3 consists of 16 residues. The V and J ends lost 4 bases and 4 bases, in that order; junction bases with no gene match: 7. A word on this clone: Its specificity is unknown.

Study-level findings and limits: A moderate, significant TCRB CDR3 shortening appeared in type 1 diabetes across four CD4+ subsets. The similarity of naive, central memory and Treg TCRB repertoires appeared greater among patients than among healthy donors.

The origin of this receptor is a man between 18 and 29 years old in good health. This chain connects TRBV6-6 to TRBJ2-5; TRBD1 matches at 12 bases. Sample: naive CD4+ T cells from blood. CDR3 nucleotides: TGTGCCAGCAGTTTATCCGGGACAGGGGGCTCAGAGACCCAGTACTTC. Amino acid sequence: CASSLSGTGGSETQYF.